A single sample is the source of the 26 T cell receptor beta chains below, sequenced in a study of blood T cell repertoires in COVID-19. Produced via immunoSEQ multiplex PCR; TCRdb's table is partial and in-frame only. Seen here are a few hundred thousand clones, 75% to 90% observed once, and the top ten hold around 2.2%. Sample: PBMCs or T cells enriched from blood (not recorded which). These receptors all stem from a man under 40 who had recovered from COVID-19.

V is TRBV18 and J is TRBJ1-2; D uncertain. V was clipped by 5 bases and J by 0 bases, with 7 bases between them. From germline, CDR1 is KGHSH and CDR2 LQKENI. CDR3 length: 13 residues. The CDR3 is CASSEEANYGYTF. The CDR3 DNA reads as TGTGCCAGCTCAGAAGAGGCTAACTATGGCTACACCTTC.

The chain combines TRBV30 with TRBJ1-4, with TRBD1 matching 7 bases. Germline CDR1 and CDR2: GTSNPN and SVGIG (reference sequence). This CDR3 contains 14 residues. Trimming removed 7 bases from V and 4 bases from J; junction bases left unmatched: 9. The CDR3 coding sequence is TGTGCCTTAATGCAAACAGGGGTTAATGAAAAACTGTTTTTT. Translation gives CALMQTGVNEKLFF.

The rearrangement uses TRBV11-2 and TRBJ2-2, with D possibly matching TRBD2 (5 bases). V was clipped by 1 base and J by 6 bases, with 12 bases between them. From germline, CDR1 is SGHAT and CDR2 FQNNGV. CDR3 size: 15 residues. As DNA, the CDR3 is TGTGCCAGCAGCTTAGTTACGGGATTTGCCGGGGAGCTGTTTTTT. This gives the protein CASSLVTGFAGELFF.

The chain uses TRBV5-1 and TRBJ2-1, with a tentative D call TRBD1 (6 bases). Trimming removed 4 bases at V and 7 bases at J, with 9 bases between. The germline V gene encodes CDR1 SGHRS and CDR2 YFSETQ. This CDR3 comprises 12 residues. The CDR3 is CASSLGQNEQFF. The CDR3 DNA follows: TGCGCCAGCAGCCTAGGACAGAATGAGCAGTTCTTC.

This rearrangement joins TRBV6-2 or TRBV6-3 to TRBJ2-7; 8 bases agree with TRBD1. The CDR3 consists of 17 residues. The V gene end was trimmed by 4 bases and the J gene end by 1 base; junction bases not matched to a gene: 12. CDR1 is MNHEY and CDR2 is SVGEGT in the germline V gene. The CDR3 protein is CASSFPYRTGLSYEQYF. Here the CDR3 DNA reads TGTGCCAGCAGTTTCCCCTACAGGACAGGGCTTTCCTACGAGCAGTACTTC.

This clone was seen repeatedly, ten times or more. J is TRBJ1-5 and V is TRBV19; the D gene is possibly TRBD1 (6 bases). The V end was cut by 5 bases, the J end by 7 bases, with 15 bases between. Per germline, CDR1 LNHDA and CDR2 SQIVND (reference sequence). The CDR3 sequence is 14 residues long. As DNA, the CDR3 is TGTGCCAGTAGTGGGCCGGGACATTCCCAGCCCCAGCATTTT. It codes for CASSGPGHSQPQHF.

The chain employs TRBV11-2 and TRBJ2-7, with 11 bases that match TRBD2. CDR1 is SGHAT, CDR2 FQNNGV, per germline. The J segment lost 7 bases and the V segment lost 3 bases, leaving 5 bases of the junction unmatched. This CDR3 is 14 amino acids long. The DNA for the CDR3 is TGTGCCAGCAGCTTTGGCCTAGCGGGGGGAGAGCAGTACTTC. Protein sequence: CASSFGLAGGEQYF.

The chain uses TRBV5-1 and TRBJ1-1; 7 bases are shared with TRBD1. CDR3 length: 14 amino acids. The germline V gene encodes CDR1 SGHRS and CDR2 YFSETQ. J lost 4 bases, V lost 4 bases, and 7 bases had no gene match. CDR3 amino acids: CASSIGGMGTEAFF. The CDR3 region has the DNA TGCGCCAGCAGCATAGGGGGCATGGGCACTGAAGCTTTCTTT.

The V gene is TRBV6-5, the J gene TRBJ1-4; D gene uncertain. Germline V gene sequence: CDR1 MNHEY, CDR2 SVGAGI. V was cut by 6 bases and J by 0 bases, with 11 bases left in between. The CDR3 sequence is 15 residues long. The CDR3 here is CASRPSGATNEKLFF. The DNA for the CDR3 is TGTGCCAGCAGGCCAAGCGGAGCAACTAATGAAAAACTGTTTTTT.

J is TRBJ1-1 and V is TRBV9; D is uncertain. Trimming shortened V by 0 bases and J by 6 bases, and 12 bases separated the two germline ends. This CDR3 contains 14 residues. CDR1 is SGDLS, CDR2 YYNGEE, per germline. The CDR3 bases are TGTGCCAGCAGCGTAGTAGAAGAGGGAGCTGAAGCTTTCTTT. It encodes CASSVVEEGAEAFF.

The count of this clone is one. This chain uses TRBV10-1 with TRBJ1-1; D possibly corresponds to TRBD1 (5 bases). There are 13 residues in the CDR3. The germline V gene has CDR1 WNHNN and CDR2 SYGVQD (reference sequence). V lost 6 bases and J lost 1, with 9 bases in between. DNA for the CDR3: TGCGCCAGCAGGGTGACAGAGAACACTGAAGCTTTCTTT. The encoded protein is CASRVTENTEAFF.

A single count supports this clone. V gene TRBV10-3 combines with J gene TRBJ1-2; 7 nucleotides align to TRBD1. This CDR3 region has 14 residues. Germline lookup yields CDR1 ENHRY and CDR2 SYGVKD. J was trimmed by 5 bases and V by 7 bases; bases with no gene match: 10. The CDR3 sequence is CAITEGGGIYGYTF. CDR3 in DNA: TGTGCCATCACCGAAGGAGGGGGCATATATGGCTACACCTTC.

This sequence joins TRBV5-6 and TRBJ2-7; 8 nucleotides line up with TRBD1. The ends lost 1 base at V and 5 bases at J; junction bases unmatched: 2. Germline CDR1 reads SGHDT; CDR2 reads YYEEEE. This CDR3 spans 13 amino acids. The CDR3 loop is CASSLWGQDEQYF. In DNA, the CDR3 is TGTGCCAGCAGCTTGTGGGGACAGGACGAGCAGTACTTC.

This clone was picked up one time. The chain uses TRBV14 and TRBJ2-2; TRBD1 matches at 7 bases. Trimming at V came to 3 bases and at J to 6 bases, leaving 4 bases not matched to a gene. The CDR3 runs 14 residues. CDR1 is SGHDN and CDR2 is FVKESK in the germline V gene. CDR3 residues: CASSHIGGSGELFF. The CDR3 DNA sequence: TGTGCCAGCAGCCATATAGGGGGCTCCGGGGAGCTGTTTTTT. Combining the CDR3 with reference TRBV14 and TRBJ2-2 gives the whole variable domain EAGVTQFPSHSVIEKGQTVTLRCDPISGHDNLYWYRRVMGKEIKFLLHFVKESKQDESGMPNNRFLAERTGGTYSTLKVQPAELEDSGVYFCASSHIGGSGELFFGEGSRLTVL.

J is TRBJ2-3 and V is TRBV6-5; D is uncertain. The ends were cut back, 6 bases at V and 1 base at J, with 14 bases in the middle. The CDR3 loop spans 15 amino acids. Per the germline V gene, CDR1 is MNHEY and CDR2 is SVGAGI. CDR3 protein: CASRLTIAGTDTQYF. The DNA of the CDR3 is TGTGCCAGCAGACTCACTATTGCGGGCACAGATACGCAGTATTTT.

The chain carries TRBV7-9 and TRBJ1-2; unclear D gene. CDR3 length: 13 amino acids. Germline CDR1 is SEHNR and CDR2 is FQNEAQ (reference sequence). Trimming removed 4 bases at V and 7 bases at J, with 13 bases between. The CDR3 region is CASSSITYGGYTF. For the CDR3, the DNA is TGTGCCAGCAGCTCCATCACCTATGGTGGCTACACCTTC.

This chain connects TRBV3-1 (or the pseudogene TRBV3-2) to TRBJ2-1; D may be TRBD2 (5 bases). Germline V lookup: CDR1 LGHDT, CDR2 YNNKEL (reference sequence). This CDR3 is 14 amino acids long. V shed 6 bases and J shed 7 bases, with 16 bases lying between them. The chain's CDR3 is CASSATIFRNEQFF. CDR3 bases: TGTGCCAGCAGTGCGACTATTTTTCGGAATGAGCAGTTCTTC.

The chain employs TRBV30 and TRBJ1-2; D is undetermined. This CDR3 spans 12 amino acids. Trimming removed 0 bases from V and 8 bases from J, with 10 bases in between. Germline lookup yields CDR1 GTSNPN and CDR2 SVGIG (reference sequence). The CDR3 is CAWSVTVYGYTF. The CDR3 DNA reads TGTGCCTGGAGTGTCACGGTCTACGGCTACACCTTC. The whole variable domain, filled in from reference TRBV30 and TRBJ1-2, reads SQTIHQWPATLVQPVGSPLSLECTVEGTSNPNLYWYRQAAGRGLQLLFYSVGIGQISSEVPQNLSASRPQDRQFILSSKKLLLSDSGFYLCAWSVTVYGYTFGSGTRLTVV.

This clone was detected only a few times. This chain connects TRBV18 to TRBJ1-3; 9 bases align to TRBD1. Germline trimming cut 2 bases from V and 2 bases from J; bases unmatched to any gene: 4. CDR3 length: 16 residues. Germline CDR1 and CDR2: KGHSH and LQKENI. In DNA form, the CDR3 reads TGTGCCAGCTCACCAAGCAGACAGGGGGCTGGAAACACCATATATTTT. Its translation: CASSPSRQGAGNTIYF. The full variable domain, its missing parts supplied by reference TRBV18 and TRBJ1-3, is NAGVMQNPRHLVRRRGQEARLRCSPMKGHSHVYWYRQLPEEGLKFMVYLQKENIIDESGMPKERFSAEFPKEGPSILRIQQVVRGDSAAYFCASSPSRQGAGNTIYFGEGSWLTVV.

Turning to this clone: Other DNA sequences in the sample encode the same CDR3. The rearrangement links TRBV7-9 to TRBJ1-2; possibly TRBD1 for D (5 bases). This CDR3 comprises 15 residues. The V end lost 0 bases, the J end lost 5 bases, and 13 bases lay between the germline ends. Germline-derived CDR1 and CDR2 are SEHNR and FQNEAQ (reference sequence). The CDR3 loop reads CASSLAGTGGYGYTF. In nucleotides, the CDR3 is TGTGCCAGCAGCTTAGCGGGGACCGGGGGTTATGGCTACACCTTC.

V usage is TRBV6-1 and J usage is TRBJ2-5; D perhaps matches TRBD2 (5 bases). With 4 bases removed from V and 5 bases from J, the gap between germline ends came to 20 bases. Germline assignment: CDR1 MNHNS and CDR2 SASEGT. This CDR3 has 16 amino acids. The CDR3 nucleotides read TGTGCCAGCAGTGGATTCACCGGGGTCGTGCCGGAGACCCAGTACTTC. Its protein is CASSGFTGVVPETQYF.

The chain links TRBV7-9 to TRBJ1-1; D gene unclear. The CDR3 has 15 residues. Per the germline V gene, CDR1 is SEHNR and CDR2 is FQNEAQ (reference sequence). V lost 2 bases and J lost 2, with 12 bases in between. Written as DNA, the CDR3 is TGTGCCAGCAGCTTAAAATCTTCCCTTAACACTGAAGCTTTCTTT. Protein sequence: CASSLKSSLNTEAFF.

The rearrangement joins TRBV5-1 to TRBJ1-2; maybe TRBD1 (5 bases). CDR3 size: 15 residues. Germline CDR1 reads SGHRS; CDR2 reads YFSETQ. Trimming cost V 7 bases and J 1 base, with 17 bases left between them. CDR3 sequence reads: CASRRGLLLNYGYTF. CDR3 sequence (DNA): TGCGCCAGCCGAAGGGGTTTACTACTTAACTATGGCTACACCTTC.

The sample holds a few counts of this clone. The chain combines TRBV7-2 with TRBJ2-3; D uncertain. CDR1 and CDR2 from the germline V gene are SGHTA and FQGNSA. The CDR3 is 14 amino acids. V gave up 5 bases and J gave up 10 bases, with 19 bases separating them. CDR3 in DNA: TGTGCCAGCAGCCCCTCCCGAACCCCCCGGGCGCAGTATTTT. This encodes CASSPSRTPRAQYF.

The chain employs TRBV28 and TRBJ2-1, with 7 bases that match TRBD1. In germline, CDR1 is MDHEN, CDR2 SYDVKM. The CDR3 sequence is 14 residues long. V shed 8 bases, J shed 0 bases, and the junction held 4 bases outside the gene matches. The CDR3 sequence: CASGQDGSYNEQFF. The CDR3, as DNA: TGTGCCAGCGGACAGGATGGCTCCTACAATGAGCAGTTCTTC.

This chain connects TRBV3-1 (or the pseudogene TRBV3-2) to TRBJ2-3; 9 bases line up with TRBD2. The germline CDR1 and CDR2 sequences are LGHDT and YNNKEL (reference sequence). V dropped 6 bases and J dropped 6; count of bases not matched to a gene: 7. CDR3 length: 14 residues. CDR3: CASRAGGLADTQYF. CDR3 nucleotides: TGTGCCAGCAGGGCGGGGGGGCTTGCTGATACGCAGTATTTT.